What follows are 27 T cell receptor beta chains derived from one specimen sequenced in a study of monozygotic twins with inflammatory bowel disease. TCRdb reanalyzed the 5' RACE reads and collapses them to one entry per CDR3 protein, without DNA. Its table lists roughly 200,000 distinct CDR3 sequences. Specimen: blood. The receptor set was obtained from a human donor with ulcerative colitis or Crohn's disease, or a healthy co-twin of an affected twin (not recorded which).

The CDR3: CASSSGGATYEQYF. The V call is TRBV7-9, the J call TRBJ2-7; the D call of TRBD1 rests on TCRdb alone, since no DNA is present to check it. CDR3 length: 14 residues. Looked up from germline, CDR1 is SEHNR and CDR2 is FQNEAQ (reference sequence). The full variable domain, with the rest looked up from reference TRBV7-9 and TRBJ2-7, is DTGVSQNPRHKITKRGQNVTFRCDPISEHNRLYWYRQTLGQGPEFLTYFQNEAQLEKSRLLSDRFSAERPKGSFSTLEIQRTEQGDSAMYLCASSSGGATYEQYFGPGTRLTVT.

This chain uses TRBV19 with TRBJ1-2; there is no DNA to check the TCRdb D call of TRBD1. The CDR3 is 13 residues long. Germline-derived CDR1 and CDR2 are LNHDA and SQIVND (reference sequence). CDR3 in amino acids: CASRRTGEVGYTF.

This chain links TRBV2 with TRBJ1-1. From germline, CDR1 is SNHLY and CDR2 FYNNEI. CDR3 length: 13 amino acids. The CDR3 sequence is CASSPFTNTEAFF.

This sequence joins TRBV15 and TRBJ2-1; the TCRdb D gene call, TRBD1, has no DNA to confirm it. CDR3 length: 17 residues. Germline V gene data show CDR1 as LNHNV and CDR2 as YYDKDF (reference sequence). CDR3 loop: CATSRDPLGQGRGEQFF.

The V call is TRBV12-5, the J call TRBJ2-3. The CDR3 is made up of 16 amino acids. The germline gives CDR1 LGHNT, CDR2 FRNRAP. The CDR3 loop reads CASGLHLGQITDTQYF.

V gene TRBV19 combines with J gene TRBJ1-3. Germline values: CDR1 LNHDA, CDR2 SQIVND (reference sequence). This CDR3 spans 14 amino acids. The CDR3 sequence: CASSIGGTGNTIYF. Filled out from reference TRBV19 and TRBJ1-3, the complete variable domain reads DGGITQSPKYLFRKEGQNVTLSCEQNLNHDAMYWYRQDPGQGLRLIYYSQIVNDFQKGDIAEGYSVSREKKESFPLTVTSAQKNPTAFYLCASSIGGTGNTIYFGEGSWLTVV.

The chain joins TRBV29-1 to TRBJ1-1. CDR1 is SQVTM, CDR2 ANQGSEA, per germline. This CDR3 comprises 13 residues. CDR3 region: CSVPSDRNTEAFF.

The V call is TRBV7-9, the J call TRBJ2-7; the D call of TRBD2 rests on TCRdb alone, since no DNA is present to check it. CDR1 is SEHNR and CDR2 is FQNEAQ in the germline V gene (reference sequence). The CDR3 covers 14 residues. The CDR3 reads CASSREGITYEQYF.

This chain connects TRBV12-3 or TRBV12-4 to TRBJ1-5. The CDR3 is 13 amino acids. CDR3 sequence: CASSPDFNQPQHF.

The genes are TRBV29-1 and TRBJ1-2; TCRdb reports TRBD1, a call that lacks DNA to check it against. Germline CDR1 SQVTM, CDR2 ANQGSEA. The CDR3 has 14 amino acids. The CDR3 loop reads CSVFAGTENYGYTF.

This CDR3 is CASIVDYGYTF. The J gene is TRBJ1-2, the V gene TRBV19. CDR1 and CDR2 (germline): LNHDA, SQIVND (reference sequence). The CDR3 sequence is 11 residues long. Looking up the rest from reference TRBV19 and TRBJ1-2 gives the full variable domain: DGGITQSPKYLFRKEGQNVTLSCEQNLNHDAMYWYRQDPGQGLRLIYYSQIVNDFQKGDIAEGYSVSREKKESFPLTVTSAQKNPTAFYLCASIVDYGYTFGSGTRLTVV.

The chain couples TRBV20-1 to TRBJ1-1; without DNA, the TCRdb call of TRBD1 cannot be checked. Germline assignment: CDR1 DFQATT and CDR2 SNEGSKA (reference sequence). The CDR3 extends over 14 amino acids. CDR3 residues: CSALTGGVNTEAFF.

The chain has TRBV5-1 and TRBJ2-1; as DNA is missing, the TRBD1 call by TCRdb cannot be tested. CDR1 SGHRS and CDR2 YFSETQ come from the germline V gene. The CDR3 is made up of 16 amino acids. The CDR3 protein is CASSWGSGQGDNEQFF.

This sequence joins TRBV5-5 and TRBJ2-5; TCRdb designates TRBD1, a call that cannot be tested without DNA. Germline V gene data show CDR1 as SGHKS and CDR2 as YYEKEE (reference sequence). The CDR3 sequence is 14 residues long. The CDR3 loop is CASSFQGASETQYF.

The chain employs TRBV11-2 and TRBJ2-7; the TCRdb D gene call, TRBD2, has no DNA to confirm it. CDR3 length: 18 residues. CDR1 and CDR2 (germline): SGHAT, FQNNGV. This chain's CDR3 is CASSSRGGGRAFSYEQYF. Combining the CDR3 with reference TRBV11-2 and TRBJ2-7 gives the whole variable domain EAGVAQSPRYKIIEKRQSVAFWCNPISGHATLYWYQQILGQGPKLLIQFQNNGVVDDSQLPKDRFSAERLKGVDSTLKIQPAKLEDSAVYLCASSSRGGGRAFSYEQYFGPGTRLTVT.

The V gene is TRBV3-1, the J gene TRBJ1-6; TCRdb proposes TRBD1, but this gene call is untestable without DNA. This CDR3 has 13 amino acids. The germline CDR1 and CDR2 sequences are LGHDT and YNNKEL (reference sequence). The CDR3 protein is CASSRAQGSPLHF.

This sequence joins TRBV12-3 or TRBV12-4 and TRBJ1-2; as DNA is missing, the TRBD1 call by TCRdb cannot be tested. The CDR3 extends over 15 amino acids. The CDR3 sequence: CASSPSGTGAIGYTF.

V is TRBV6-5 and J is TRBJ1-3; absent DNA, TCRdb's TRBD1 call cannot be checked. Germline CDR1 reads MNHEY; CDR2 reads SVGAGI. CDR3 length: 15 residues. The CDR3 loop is CASSYRGRGGNTIYF.

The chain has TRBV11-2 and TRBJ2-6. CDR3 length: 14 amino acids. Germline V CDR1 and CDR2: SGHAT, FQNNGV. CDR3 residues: CASSFEGPSDVLTF.

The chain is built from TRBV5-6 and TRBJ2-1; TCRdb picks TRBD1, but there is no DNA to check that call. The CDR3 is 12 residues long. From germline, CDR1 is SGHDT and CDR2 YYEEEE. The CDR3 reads CASSRGAYEQFF. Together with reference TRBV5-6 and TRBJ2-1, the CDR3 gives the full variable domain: DAGVTQSPTHLIKTRGQQVTLRCSPKSGHDTVSWYQQALGQGPQFIFQYYEEEERQRGNFPDRFSGHQFPNYSSELNVNALLLGDSALYLCASSRGAYEQFFGPGTRLTVL.

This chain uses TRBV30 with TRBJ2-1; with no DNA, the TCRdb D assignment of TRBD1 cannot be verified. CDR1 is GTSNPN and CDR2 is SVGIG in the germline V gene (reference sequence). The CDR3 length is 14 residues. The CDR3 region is CAWSHRGAYNEQFF.

This chain's CDR3 is CASSHRQGWYTEAFF. This sequence joins TRBV14 and TRBJ1-1; TCRdb's assignment of TRBD1 cannot be checked, as there is no DNA. The CDR3 runs to 15 residues. Germline CDR1 and CDR2: SGHDN and FVKESK.

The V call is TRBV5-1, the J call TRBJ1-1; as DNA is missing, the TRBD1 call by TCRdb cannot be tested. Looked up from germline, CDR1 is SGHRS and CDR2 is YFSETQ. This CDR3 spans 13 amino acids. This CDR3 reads CASKGALNTEAFF.

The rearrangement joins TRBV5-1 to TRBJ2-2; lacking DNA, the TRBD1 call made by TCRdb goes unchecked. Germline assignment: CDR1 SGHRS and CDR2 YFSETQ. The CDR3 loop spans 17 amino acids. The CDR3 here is CASNQGTGTVNTGELFF.

The CDR3 loop is CASSQDQGTSEAFF. The genes are TRBV3-1 and TRBJ1-1. From germline, CDR1 is LGHDT and CDR2 YNNKEL (reference sequence). CDR3 length equals 14 residues.

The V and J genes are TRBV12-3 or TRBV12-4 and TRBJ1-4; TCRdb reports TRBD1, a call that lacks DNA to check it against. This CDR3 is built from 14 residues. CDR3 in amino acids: CASSIQGAREKLFF.

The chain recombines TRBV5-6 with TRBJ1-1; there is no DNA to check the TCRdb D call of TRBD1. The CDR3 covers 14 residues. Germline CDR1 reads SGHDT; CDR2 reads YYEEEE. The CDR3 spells CASSFLTPGTEAFF.